These 32 T cell receptor beta chains came from one sample sequenced in a study of blood T cell repertoires in COVID-19 (TCRdb year 2020). The library came from the immunoSEQ multiplex PCR assay. TCRdb stores this immuneACCESS table with in-frame sequences only. Part of the clones is absent; in the studies checked, under half of the shortfall reflects unresolved V genes, and no reason is known for the rest. Counted in this sample were more than 20,000 clones; approximately 89% of them appeared once. The ten top clones hold approximately 20% of the sample. The sample taken for sequencing was peripheral blood. The source of these receptors is a human donor in a cohort sampled during active COVID-19.

The gene calls are TRBV9 and TRBJ2-7; 9 positions agree with TRBD2. In germline, CDR1 is SGDLS, CDR2 YYNGEE. After removal of 0 bases from V and 7 bases from J, the junction contained 11 bases not matched to a gene. The CDR3 length is 16 residues. The CDR3 bases are TGTGCCAGCAGCGTAGTGCCTAGCGGGGCCCCCTTGGAGCAGTACTTC. The encoded protein is CASSVVPSGAPLEQYF. The full variable domain, rest sourced from reference TRBV9 and TRBJ2-7, is DSGVTQTPKHLITATGQRVTLRCSPRSGDLSVYWYQQSLDQGLQFLIQYYNGEERAKGNILERFSAQQFPDLHSELNLSSLELGDSALYFCASSVVPSGAPLEQYFGPGTRLTVT.

V gene TRBV5-1 combines with J gene TRBJ2-1; the D gene is possibly TRBD2 (6 bases). V shed 0 bases and J shed 7 bases, with 17 bases lying between them. Germline assignment: CDR1 SGHRS and CDR2 YFSETQ. The CDR3 is 16 amino acids. CDR3: CASSLVLAGSRNEQFF. The CDR3 nucleotides are TGCGCCAGCAGCTTGGTCCTTGCGGGGTCTCGGAATGAGCAGTTCTTC.

The chain uses TRBV6-5 and TRBJ1-2; TRBD1 matches at 8 bases. CDR1 MNHEY and CDR2 SVGAGI come from the germline V gene. Losses at the gene ends were 9 bases for V and 2 bases for J; bases not matched to a gene: 5. This CDR3 has 13 amino acids. The CDR3 DNA reads as TGTGCCAGTCAGGACAGGGCCAACTATGGCTACACCTTC. Protein product: CASQDRANYGYTF.

J is TRBJ2-5 and V is TRBV5-1; weak D call: TRBD2 (5 bases). The V gene lost 3 bases and the J gene lost 4 bases, with 16 bases spanning the gap. The CDR3 extends over 15 amino acids. Germline values: CDR1 SGHRS, CDR2 YFSETQ. In DNA, the CDR3 is TGCGCCAGCAGCTATACCGGAGGCGGAAGAGAGACCCAGTACTTC. Translation: CASSYTGGGRETQYF.

The chain uses TRBV5-1 and TRBJ2-3; 7 bases are shared with TRBD2. With V trimmed by 5 bases and J by 2 bases, 11 bases remained unmatched. The CDR3 has 16 amino acids. CDR1 and CDR2 from the germline V gene are SGHRS and YFSETQ. CDR3 coding DNA: TGCGCCAGCAGTCTGGTCGGGGCGGGGGTCACAGATACGCAGTATTTT. The encoded protein is CASSLVGAGVTDTQYF.

J is TRBJ1-1 and V is TRBV27; possibly TRBD1 for D (6 bases). Germline loops: CDR1 MNHEY, CDR2 SMNVEV (reference sequence). The CDR3 sequence is 14 residues long. Trimming removed 5 bases from V and 7 bases from J, with 17 bases in between. CDR3 in DNA: TGTGCCAGCAGTGATAGGGGGTTAGCGGGTGAAGCTTTCTTT. This sequence encodes CASSDRGLAGEAFF.

The chain has TRBV19 and TRBJ2-7; the D is unclear. CDR3 length equals 12 residues. The germline V gene has CDR1 LNHDA and CDR2 SQIVND (reference sequence). V lost 4 bases and J lost 6, with 10 bases in between. CDR3 region: CASSNTIGEQYF. The DNA for the CDR3 is TGTGCCAGTAGTAACACTATAGGCGAGCAGTACTTC.

The chain couples TRBV19 to TRBJ1-1, with 7 bases lining up with TRBD1. CDR3 length: 12 amino acids. Per the germline V gene, CDR1 is LNHDA and CDR2 is SQIVND (reference sequence). J gave up 7 bases and V 4 bases, and 3 bases lay outside the gene matches. The CDR3 nucleotides are TGTGCCAGTAGTAGGACAGGACGTGAAGCTTTCTTT. Protein product: CASSRTGREAFF.

This chain joins TRBV18 and TRBJ2-7, with 16 bases matching TRBD2. With 3 bases clipped from V and 6 bases from J, the junction kept 8 bases outside the gene matches. This CDR3 is 17 amino acids long. Germline CDR1 and CDR2: KGHSH and LQKENI. The CDR3 spells CASSPTGLAGGRLEQYF. The CDR3 DNA follows: TGTGCCAGCTCACCTACGGGACTAGCGGGAGGGCGGCTCGAGCAGTACTTC.

The chain couples TRBV12-3 or TRBV12-4 to TRBJ2-7; possible D gene TRBD2, 5 bases. Trimming stripped 3 bases from V and 7 bases from J, with 10 bases between. The CDR3 covers 12 residues. The DNA for the CDR3 is TGTGCCAGCAGTTTGGAGGTTGGGGAGCAGTACTTC. This codes for CASSLEVGEQYF.

J is TRBJ2-7 and V is TRBV5-6; 9 bases are shared with TRBD2. V was clipped by 1 base and J by 3 bases; unmatched bases: 2. This CDR3 region has 14 residues. The germline V gene encodes CDR1 SGHDT and CDR2 YYEEEE. CDR3 sequence (DNA): TGTGCCAGCAGCTTGACTAGCGGGTACTACGAGCAGTACTTC. Translation gives CASSLTSGYYEQYF. The full variable domain, in which reference TRBV5-6 and TRBJ2-7 provide the parts outside the CDR3, is DAGVTQSPTHLIKTRGQQVTLRCSPKSGHDTVSWYQQALGQGPQFIFQYYEEEERQRGNFPDRFSGHQFPNYSSELNVNALLLGDSALYLCASSLTSGYYEQYFGPGTRLTVT.

This clone was seen once. The rearrangement uses TRBV19 and TRBJ2-3; 9 positions agree with TRBD2. Trimming cost V 5 bases and J 1 base; bases outside gene matches: 4. The CDR3 consists of 15 residues. CDR1 LNHDA and CDR2 SQIVND come from the germline V gene (reference sequence). This chain's CDR3 is CASSSRTSGTDTQYF. For the CDR3, the DNA is TGTGCCAGTAGTTCCCGGACTAGCGGCACAGATACGCAGTATTTT.

This chain links TRBV7-2 with TRBJ2-1; D perhaps matches TRBD1 (7 bases). V lost 1 base and J lost 5, with 12 bases in between. CDR1 SGHTA and CDR2 FQGNSA come from the germline V gene. CDR3 length: 15 amino acids. CDR3 residues: CASSLVAGTDNEQFF. The CDR3 DNA sequence: TGTGCCAGCAGCTTAGTGGCGGGGACAGACAATGAGCAGTTCTTC.

J is TRBJ2-1 and V is TRBV19; D may be TRBD1 (7 bases). Germline lookup yields CDR1 LNHDA and CDR2 SQIVND (reference sequence). The CDR3 covers 12 residues. V was clipped by 7 bases and J by 16 bases, with 20 bases between them. Here the CDR3 DNA reads TGTGCCAGTACCCAGGGGGGCGGAATCAGATTCTTC. As protein: CASTQGGGIRFF.

The chain links TRBV9 to TRBJ2-5; 9 nucleotides line up with TRBD1. The CDR3 is 14 amino acids. The germline CDR1 and CDR2 sequences are SGDLS and YYNGEE. J was trimmed by 5 bases and V by 2 bases; bases with no gene match: 4. CDR3 sequence (DNA): TGTGCCAGCAGCGTTACAGGGGGCAGGGAGACCCAGTACTTC. Amino acid sequence: CASSVTGGRETQYF.

The chain recombines TRBV7-2 with TRBJ2-7; 9 nucleotides line up with TRBD2. V dropped 5 bases and J dropped 4; count of bases not matched to a gene: 9. The length of the CDR3 is 15 residues. CDR1 is SGHTA, CDR2 FQGNSA, per germline. The CDR3 region has the DNA TGTGCCAGCAGCACATCAGCGGGAGGTCGTTACGAGCAGTACTTC. Protein product: CASSTSAGGRYEQYF.

The chain is built from TRBV5-1 and TRBJ2-1; the match to TRBD2 covers 7 bases. Trimming at V came to 0 bases and at J to 2 bases, leaving 2 bases not matched to a gene. CDR1 is SGHRS, CDR2 YFSETQ, per germline. The CDR3 contains 15 residues. The CDR3: CASSLDGGAYNEQFF. The DNA for the CDR3 is TGCGCCAGCAGCTTGGATGGGGGGGCCTACAATGAGCAGTTCTTC.

The J gene is TRBJ1-5, the V gene TRBV6-5; the D gene is possibly TRBD1 (6 bases). Trimming shortened V by 5 bases and J by 7 bases, and 15 bases separated the two germline ends. CDR3 length equals 14 residues. From germline, CDR1 is MNHEY and CDR2 SVGAGI. CDR3 coding DNA: TGTGCCAGCAGTCCCACAGGGAAGAGCCAGCCCCAGCATTTT. Translation: CASSPTGKSQPQHF.

The rearrangement uses TRBV9 and TRBJ1-6, with TRBD1 as a possible D gene (6 bases). Trimming pared 0 bases from V and 8 bases from J, leaving 12 bases between. The CDR3 spans 15 residues. Germline CDR1 and CDR2: SGDLS and YYNGEE. The CDR3 sequence is CASSVVGGGDSPLHF. The CDR3 DNA is TGTGCCAGCAGCGTAGTGGGAGGGGGTGATTCACCCCTCCACTTT. The entire variable domain, with the rest obtained from reference TRBV9 and TRBJ1-6, is as follows: DSGVTQTPKHLITATGQRVTLRCSPRSGDLSVYWYQQSLDQGLQFLIQYYNGEERAKGNILERFSAQQFPDLHSELNLSSLELGDSALYFCASSVVGGGDSPLHFGNGTRLTVT.

The chain couples TRBV29-1 to TRBJ2-2; TRBD1 is a possible D gene (6 bases). In germline, CDR1 is SQVTM, CDR2 ANQGSEA. This CDR3 is built from 14 residues. The V end was cut by 6 bases, the J end by 7 bases, with 18 bases between. The CDR3 reads CSVPLTGQNGELFF. In nucleotides, the CDR3 is TGCAGCGTACCTCTTACAGGGCAGAACGGGGAGCTGTTTTTT.

The chain combines TRBV19 with TRBJ1-2; 8 bases align to TRBD1. The CDR3 sequence is 14 residues long. The germline V gene has CDR1 LNHDA and CDR2 SQIVND (reference sequence). J was trimmed by 0 bases and V by 5 bases; bases with no gene match: 2. CDR3 nucleotides: TGTGCCAGTAGTGTGGGACAGGCTAACTATGGCTACACCTTC. Protein: CASSVGQANYGYTF.

This clone was found once. The chain uses TRBV5-1 and TRBJ2-2; 7 nucleotides line up with TRBD2. This CDR3 has 17 amino acids. The germline V gene encodes CDR1 SGHRS and CDR2 YFSETQ. Trimming removed 3 bases from V and 1 base from J; junction bases left unmatched: 9. The CDR3 loop is CASSSHLSGLNTGELFF. The CDR3 DNA sequence: TGCGCCAGCAGCTCACACCTTAGCGGGTTGAACACCGGGGAGCTGTTTTTT.

The V gene is TRBV6-2 or TRBV6-3, the J gene TRBJ1-2, with D possibly being TRBD1 (6 bases). CDR3 length: 15 amino acids. Germline V gene lookup returns CDR1 MNHEY and CDR2 SVGEGT. V was trimmed by 4 bases and J by 6 bases, leaving 18 bases between them. The CDR3 bases are TGTGCCAGCAGTTGGCAGGGGCGGATTGGCAATGGCTACACCTTC. Translation gives CASSWQGRIGNGYTF.

The chain carries TRBV28 and TRBJ2-3; 8 nucleotides line up with TRBD2. The CDR3 sequence is 15 residues long. Germline CDR1 is MDHEN and CDR2 is SYDVKM. V shed 4 bases, J shed 3 bases, and the junction held 6 bases outside the gene matches. As DNA, the CDR3 is TGTGCCAGCAGTTCCCCGGGACTAGGAACAGATACGCAGTATTTT. This sequence encodes CASSSPGLGTDTQYF.

The rearrangement links TRBV3-1 (or the pseudogene TRBV3-2) to TRBJ2-7; D may be TRBD2 (6 bases). The CDR3 is made up of 13 amino acids. The germline gives CDR1 LGHDT, CDR2 YNNKEL (reference sequence). V was clipped by 0 bases and J by 6 bases, with 9 bases between them. CDR3 in amino acids: CASSQEEGREQYF. CDR3 nucleotides: TGTGCCAGCAGCCAAGAGGAGGGTCGCGAGCAGTACTTC.

This clone showed up just once. V usage is TRBV30 and J usage is TRBJ2-3; tentative D call: TRBD2 (5 bases). The CDR3 runs 15 residues. Germline V gives CDR1 GTSNPN, CDR2 SVGIG (reference sequence). The germline V and J ends were trimmed by 1 base and 2 bases, with 13 bases remaining between them. The CDR3 loop is CAWSEGQGLTDTQYF. CDR3 DNA sequence: TGTGCCTGGAGTGAGGGCCAAGGACTCACAGATACGCAGTATTTT.

The chain links TRBV27 to TRBJ1-1; 8 nucleotides agree with TRBD1. The CDR3 loop spans 15 amino acids. Germline CDR1 and CDR2: MNHEY and SMNVEV (reference sequence). The V gene end was trimmed by 3 bases and the J gene end by 4 bases; junction bases not matched to a gene: 7. CDR3 coding DNA: TGTGCCAGCAGTTTTTCAGGGGGCGTAGGCACTGAAGCTTTCTTT. Translating it yields CASSFSGGVGTEAFF.

This clone was seen only once. The chain carries TRBV28 and TRBJ2-5; weak D call: TRBD2 (6 bases). The V end was cut by 10 bases, the J end by 4 bases, with 22 bases between. This CDR3 spans 15 amino acids. CDR1 and CDR2 (germline): MDHEN, SYDVKM. CDR3 in amino acids: CATSPPEAGGETQYF. As DNA, the CDR3 is TGTGCCACCTCCCCCCCGGAAGCGGGTGGAGAGACCCAGTACTTC.

This chain's CDR3 is CASRGADSYNEQFF. In DNA, the CDR3 is TGTGCCAGCAGAGGAGCGGATTCCTACAATGAGCAGTTCTTC. The chain joins TRBV28 to TRBJ2-1, with D tentatively TRBD2 (5 bases). The CDR3 has 14 amino acids. Looked up from germline, CDR1 is MDHEN and CDR2 is SYDVKM. V shed 6 bases and J shed 1 base, with 10 bases lying between them. The full variable domain, its missing parts supplied by reference TRBV28 and TRBJ2-1, is DVKVTQSSRYLVKRTGEKVFLECVQDMDHENMFWYRQDPGLGLRLIYFSYDVKMKEKGDIPEGYSVSREKKERFSLILESASTNQTSMYLCASRGADSYNEQFFGPGTRLTVL.

The chain is built from TRBV29-1 and TRBJ1-1; D gene uncertain. The length of the CDR3 is 12 residues. The V and J ends lost 3 bases and 1 base respectively, with 6 bases between them. The germline CDR1 and CDR2 sequences are SQVTM and ANQGSEA. This CDR3 is CSVDQENTEAFF. Written as DNA, the CDR3 is TGCAGCGTTGATCAGGAGAACACTGAAGCTTTCTTT. The full variable domain, rest sourced from reference TRBV29-1 and TRBJ1-1, is SAVISQKPSRDICQRGTSLTIQCQVDSQVTMMFWYRQQPGQSLTLIATANQGSEATYESGFVIDKFPISRPNLTFSTLTVSNMSPEDSSIYLCSVDQENTEAFFGQGTRLTVV.

The CDR3 sequence is CASSSLYTQYF. The CDR3 DNA sequence: TGTGCCAGCAGTTCACTCTATACGCAGTATTTT. The chain links TRBV27 to TRBJ2-3; D is undetermined. This CDR3 spans 11 amino acids. With 4 bases removed from V and 7 bases from J, the gap between germline ends came to 6 bases. Germline CDR1 is MNHEY and CDR2 is SMNVEV (reference sequence).

This rearrangement joins TRBV1 to TRBJ2-3; the table's D call TRBD2 went unverified against the DNA. TRBV1 is listed as a pseudogene. The CDR3 is made up of 20 amino acids. Here the CDR3 reads CTSSQDLGLAGGDDIDTQYF. In nucleotides, the CDR3 is TGCACCAGCAGCCAAGATCTGGGACTAGCGGGAGGCGACGACATTGATACGCAGTATTTT.